This paragraph reports one TCR beta chain. Its specificity is not known. V lost 5 bases, J lost 4 bases, and 12 bases lay in between. The CDR3 extends over 13 amino acids. Germline V gene sequence: CDR1 SGHRS, CDR2 YFSETQ. The entry originates in a study of cytomegalovirus exposure and HLA in healthy donors. Primers for the PCR totalled 60 Vbeta and 13 Jbeta. Sequencing was performed with immunoSEQ multiplex PCR; in TCRdb, only in-frame clones are kept and a portion is missing. Among around 130,000 clones listed, around 75% were seen once. Findings and limits, study-wide: Reported findings show TCR beta sequences accurately forecast HLA-A and HLA-B alleles in most subjects.

The sample taken for sequencing was PBMCs. V and J are TRBV5-1 and TRBJ1-1; D is perhaps TRBD1 (5 bases). This TCR was sampled from a man aged 30 to 39 in good health and CMV-seronegative. The chain's CDR3 is CASRWQGGTEAFF. The CDR3 DNA sequence: TGCGCCAGCAGGTGGCAGGGAGGCACTGAAGCTTTCTTT.